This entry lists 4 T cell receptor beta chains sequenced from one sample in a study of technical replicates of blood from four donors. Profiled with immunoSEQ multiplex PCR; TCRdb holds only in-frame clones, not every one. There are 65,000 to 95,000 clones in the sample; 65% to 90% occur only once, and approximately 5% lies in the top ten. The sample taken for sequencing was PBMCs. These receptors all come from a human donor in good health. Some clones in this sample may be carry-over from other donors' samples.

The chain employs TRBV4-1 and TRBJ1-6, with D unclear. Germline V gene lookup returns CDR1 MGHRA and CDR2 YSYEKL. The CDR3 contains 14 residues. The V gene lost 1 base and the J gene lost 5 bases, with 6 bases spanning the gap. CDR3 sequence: CASSQGPNNSPLHF. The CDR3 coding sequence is TGCGCCAGCAGCCAAGGTCCCAATAATTCACCCCTCCACTTT.

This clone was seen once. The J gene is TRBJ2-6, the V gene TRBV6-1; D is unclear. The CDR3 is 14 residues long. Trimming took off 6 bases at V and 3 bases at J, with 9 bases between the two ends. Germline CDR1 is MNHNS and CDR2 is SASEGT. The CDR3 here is CASSRGDGANVLTF. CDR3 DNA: TGTGCCAGCAGCCGAGGTGATGGGGCCAACGTCCTGACTTTC.

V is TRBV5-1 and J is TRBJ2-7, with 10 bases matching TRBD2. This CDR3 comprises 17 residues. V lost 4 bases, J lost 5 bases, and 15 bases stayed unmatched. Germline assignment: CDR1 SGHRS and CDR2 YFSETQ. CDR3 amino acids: CASSPTASGGGVHEQYF. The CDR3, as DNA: TGCGCCAGCAGCCCGACGGCTAGCGGGGGTGGGGTCCACGAGCAGTACTTC.

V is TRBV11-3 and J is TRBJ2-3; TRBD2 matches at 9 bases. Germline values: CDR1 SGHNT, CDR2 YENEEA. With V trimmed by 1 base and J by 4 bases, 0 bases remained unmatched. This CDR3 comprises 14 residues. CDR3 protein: CASSLGTSADTQYF. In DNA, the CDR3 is TGTGCCAGCAGCTTAGGGACTAGCGCAGATACGCAGTATTTT.